Given below is one TCR beta chain in context. The antigen is undetermined. A much larger clone differs by one base, so this may be a read error. Unsorted bulk tissue (roughly 19-31 mg) underwent RNA and DNA co-extraction. The CDR3 loop spans 16 amino acids. Trimming cost V 0 bases and J 0 bases, with 11 bases left between them. The germline CDR1 and CDR2 sequences are SGHRS and YFSETQ. The data belong to a study of tumor-infiltrating lymphocytes in primary liver carcinoma. Study context: Yields of productive TCRbeta reads ranged from roughly 3.5 to 7.13 million per sample and were similar across tissue types.

Study results and caveats: Tumor-adjacent and tumor-blood pairs shared less of their repertoires than tumor region pairs shared.

Reverse transcription of about 500 ng total RNA with a constant-region primer produced TCR beta cDNA. Investigators got TCR beta libraries out of three nested multiplex PCR rounds, done with slightly modified ARM-PCR. TRBV1-TRBV30 forward primers paired with a C-beta reverse primer drove the first two PCR rounds, about 9 cycles each. TCRdb re-derived calls from the multiplex PCR reads in MiXCR, one entry per CDR3 protein. The data show around 100,000 distinct CDR3 sequences, almost 70% seen once. The rearrangement uses TRBV5-1 and TRBJ2-3; TRBD2 is a possible D gene (6 bases). The receptor was isolated from a woman in her fifties or sixties with primary liver carcinoma and hepatitis B virus infection. Sequenced material: liver tumor tissue from sampling region 5. The subset here: tumor region T5, tumor centre. The chain's CDR3 is CASSLAGLTSTDTQYF. The CDR3 DNA follows: TGCGCCAGCAGCTTGGCCGGACTAACTAGCACAGATACGCAGTATTTT.